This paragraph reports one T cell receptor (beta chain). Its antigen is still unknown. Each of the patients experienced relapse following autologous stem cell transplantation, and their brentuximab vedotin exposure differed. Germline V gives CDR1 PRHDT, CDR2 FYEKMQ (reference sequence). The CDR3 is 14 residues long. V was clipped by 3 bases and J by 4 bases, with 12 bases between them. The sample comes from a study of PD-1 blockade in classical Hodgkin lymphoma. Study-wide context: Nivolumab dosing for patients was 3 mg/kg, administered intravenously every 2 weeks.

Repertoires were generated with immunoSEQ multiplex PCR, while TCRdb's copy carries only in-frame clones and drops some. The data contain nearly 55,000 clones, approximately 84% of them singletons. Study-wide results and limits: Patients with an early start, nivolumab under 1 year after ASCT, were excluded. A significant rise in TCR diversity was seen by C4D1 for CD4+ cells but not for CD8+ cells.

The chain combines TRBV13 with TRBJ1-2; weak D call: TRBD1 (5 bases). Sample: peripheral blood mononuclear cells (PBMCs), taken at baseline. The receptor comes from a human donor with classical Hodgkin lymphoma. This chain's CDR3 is CASSFRSQGYGYTF. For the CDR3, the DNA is TGTGCCAGCAGCTTTCGATCGCAGGGCTATGGCTACACCTTC.